This T cell receptor beta chain comes out of a study of blood T cell repertoires in COVID-19. The CDR3 spans 14 residues. Deletions cut 0 bases from V and 0 bases from J, with 5 bases between. The germline CDR1 and CDR2 sequences are ENHRY and SYGVKD. Assay: immunoSEQ multiplex PCR; the TCRdb copy retains only in-frame clones and omits some. The sample carries 350,000 to 400,000 clones, roughly 89% recorded once. This chain joins TRBV10-3 and TRBJ1-2; no reliable D call. Specimen: PBMCs or T cells enriched from blood (not recorded which). The source is a woman aged 25 to 39 who had recovered from COVID-19. Here the CDR3 reads CAISESGPNYGYTF. The CDR3 region has the DNA TGTGCCATCAGTGAGTCTGGCCCTAACTATGGCTACACCTTC.